The rows below give T cell receptor beta chains drawn from one sample of a study of CD8+ T cells in alopecia areata. TCRdb's copy holds only in-frame clones and misses some; the assay was immunoSEQ multiplex PCR. The sample lists about 180,000 clones, around 63% seen once, with more than 1.5% in the top ten. Material: CD4+ T cells sorted from blood, obtained at week 0. The receptors were sampled from a human donor with alopecia areata. Each CDR3 is given with its conserved first and last residue. Fields, in order: V gene, CDR3 protein.

V: TRBV30
CDR3: CAWSAGGAYTF

V: TRBV14
CDR3: CASSQRGSQETQYF

V: TRBV29-1
CDR3: CSVEAQALYGYTF

V: TRBV29-1
CDR3: CSAPGQGSKTQYF

V: TRBV5-6
CDR3: CASSLPTGHASGANVLTF

V: TRBV20-1
CDR3: CSASPGDTQYF

V: TRBV18
CDR3: CASSPGNTQYF

V: TRBV30
CDR3: CAWRPAQAYGYTF

V: TRBV5-1
CDR3: CASSLTGATENQPQHF

V: TRBV2
CDR3: CASRRVPGLETQYF

V: TRBV6-5
CDR3: CASRLLGTSTDTQYF

V: TRBV29-1
CDR3: CSVVNVRRAKNIQYF

V: TRBV6-1
CDR3: CASSDYLTGTRNNEQFF